Following are 8 T cell receptor beta chains from one sample sequenced in a study of beta chain features in type 1 diabetes. Investigators reverse transcribed all isolated RNA, so they sequenced expressed TCRB transcripts. TCRdb's table, derived via immunoSEQ multiplex PCR, lists solely in-frame clones and lacks some. The repertoire holds 970,000 or so clones, about a sixth seen once, with around 0.02% in the top ten. Material: naive CD4+ T cells from blood. These receptors came from a woman between 18 and 30 years old in good health.

The V gene is TRBV28, the J gene TRBJ2-5, with a tentative D call TRBD1 (6 bases). The CDR3 loop spans 16 amino acids. CDR1 is MDHEN, CDR2 SYDVKM, per germline. Trimming cost V 1 base and J 5 bases, with 17 bases left between them. The CDR3 sequence: CASSLYPEGVVETQYF. CDR3 coding DNA: TGTGCCAGCAGTTTATATCCCGAGGGGGTAGTCGAGACCCAGTACTTC. Full variable domain (remainder filled in from reference TRBV28 and TRBJ2-5): DVKVTQSSRYLVKRTGEKVFLECVQDMDHENMFWYRQDPGLGLRLIYFSYDVKMKEKGDIPEGYSVSREKKERFSLILESASTNQTSMYLCASSLYPEGVVETQYFGPGTRLLVL.

This chain links TRBV7-9 with TRBJ1-1; no clear D. This CDR3 spans 12 amino acids. Germline loops: CDR1 SEHNR, CDR2 FQNEAQ (reference sequence). V dropped 1 base and J dropped 5 bases, with 5 bases sitting between them. DNA for the CDR3: TGTGCCAGCAGCTTAGAGAGTACTGAAGCTTTCTTT. Protein sequence: CASSLESTEAFF. Full variable domain (outside the CDR3, taken from reference TRBV7-9 and TRBJ1-1): DTGVSQNPRHKITKRGQNVTFRCDPISEHNRLYWYRQTLGQGPEFLTYFQNEAQLEKSRLLSDRFSAERPKGSFSTLEIQRTEQGDSAMYLCASSLESTEAFFGQGTRLTVV.

This chain uses TRBV4-2 with TRBJ1-5; the D is unclear. Trimming pared 6 bases from V and 0 bases from J, leaving 18 bases between. This CDR3 is 17 amino acids long. CDR1 and CDR2 (germline): LGHNA, YNFKEQ. The CDR3 region has the DNA TGTGCCAGCAGTATGGTGGGGAGACTAAATAGCAATCAGCCCCAGCATTTT. Translation gives CASSMVGRLNSNQPQHF.

The V and J genes are TRBV29-1 and TRBJ2-5; 8 nucleotides line up with TRBD2. J gave up 5 bases and V 4 bases, and 9 bases lay outside the gene matches. Germline assignment: CDR1 SQVTM and CDR2 ANQGSEA. The CDR3 is 14 amino acids. The CDR3 reads CSVVTAGAGETQYF. The CDR3, as DNA: TGCAGCGTTGTCACAGCGGGAGCTGGGGAGACCCAGTACTTC. Looking up the rest from reference TRBV29-1 and TRBJ2-5 gives the full variable domain: SAVISQKPSRDICQRGTSLTIQCQVDSQVTMMFWYRQQPGQSLTLIATANQGSEATYESGFVIDKFPISRPNLTFSTLTVSNMSPEDSSIYLCSVVTAGAGETQYFGPGTRLLVL.

CDR3 loop: CASSQGRMDSPRLETQYF. The CDR3, as DNA: TGCGCCAGCAGCCAAGGTCGGATGGACTCGCCCCGCCTAGAGACCCAGTACTTC. The chain uses TRBV4-1 and TRBJ2-5, with a tentative D call TRBD2 (5 bases). Germline V lookup: CDR1 MGHRA, CDR2 YSYEKL. CDR3 length equals 18 residues. V gave up 1 base and J gave up 4 bases, with 22 bases separating them.

In DNA, the CDR3 is TGTGCCACCAGCAGAGGCCGACTAGCAGGCACCGGGGAGCTGTTTTTT. It specifies CATSRGRLAGTGELFF. The genes are TRBV15 and TRBJ2-2, with 7 nucleotides matching TRBD2. J lost 4 bases, V lost 1 base, and 6 bases had no gene match. CDR1 LNHNV and CDR2 YYDKDF come from the germline V gene (reference sequence). The CDR3 covers 16 residues.

This clone was counted a few times. J is TRBJ2-6 and V is TRBV21-1; the table gives TRBD2 as D, unverified against the DNA. TRBV21-1 represents a pseudogene. The CDR3 consists of 22 residues. CDR3 loop: CASSKNIETISGADSGANVLTF. In nucleotides, the CDR3 is TGTGCCAGCAGCAAAAATATCGAGACAATAAGTGGAGCGGACTCTGGGGCCAACGTCCTGACTTTC.

This clone was counted a few times. J is TRBJ2-1 and V is TRBV5-6; D may correspond to TRBD1 or TRBD2 (5 bases each). The CDR3 sequence is 16 residues long. V shed 4 bases and J shed 4 bases, with 18 bases lying between them. Germline CDR1 SGHDT, CDR2 YYEEEE. CDR3 sequence: CASSQSLGVVYNEQFF. Written as DNA, the CDR3 is TGTGCCAGCAGCCAGTCCTTGGGGGTGGTTTACAATGAGCAGTTCTTC.